The 12 T cell receptor beta chains presented below share a single source sample, sequenced in a study of T cells in Graves' hyperthyroidism and ophthalmopathy. Amplification of TCR beta CDR3 regions was performed using RNA transcripts as template. First-round RT-PCR targeting the TCR CDR3 was performed with the HTBI primer set. TCRdb used MiXCR to reprocess the multiplex PCR reads, holding one entry per CDR3 protein. The repertoire has over 200,000 distinct CDR3 sequences, about 14% of them found once; the top ten carry roughly 15%. Sequencing was carried out using blood. These receptors came from a woman aged 40-49 years with Graves' hyperthyroidism that later progressed to Graves' ophthalmopathy.

This clonotype was seen ten or more times. The chain carries TRBV30 and TRBJ1-3, with a weak D call TRBD1 (5 bases). The V gene lost 2 bases and the J gene lost 11 bases, with 13 bases spanning the gap. Germline-derived CDR1 and CDR2 are GTSNPN and SVGIG (reference sequence). CDR3 size: 12 residues. The CDR3 DNA is TGTGCCTGGAGTTCAGGGTTGGGCGCCATATATTTT. It is translated as CAWSSGLGAIYF.

At least ten counts were recorded for this clonotype. This chain uses TRBV18 with TRBJ2-5; D call uncertain. Germline V lookup: CDR1 KGHSH, CDR2 LQKENI. The V end was cut by 3 bases, the J end by 2 bases, with 19 bases between. This CDR3 spans 17 amino acids. The CDR3 is CASSPMGRPFLQETQYF. The CDR3 DNA reads TGTGCCAGCTCACCGATGGGCAGGCCTTTCCTACAAGAGACCCAGTACTTC. Full variable domain (outside the CDR3, taken from reference TRBV18 and TRBJ2-5): NAGVMQNPRHLVRRRGQEARLRCSPMKGHSHVYWYRQLPEEGLKFMVYLQKENIIDESGMPKERFSAEFPKEGPSILRIQQVVRGDSAAYFCASSPMGRPFLQETQYFGPGTRLLVL.

This clonotype has ten or more counts. The chain combines TRBV6-1 with TRBJ2-7, with D maybe TRBD2 (5 bases). Germline CDR1 and CDR2: MNHNS and SASEGT. The length of the CDR3 is 16 residues. Trimming pared 2 bases from V and 5 bases from J, leaving 19 bases between. The CDR3 sequence is CASSELARRGRHEQYF. CDR3 nucleotides: TGTGCCAGCAGTGAACTGGCCCGGCGAGGGCGCCACGAGCAGTACTTC.

Only a few counts were recorded for this clonotype. V gene TRBV18 combines with J gene TRBJ1-1; D call uncertain. There are 15 residues in the CDR3. Trimming left V 1 base short and J 1 base short, with 10 bases between. Germline CDR1 and CDR2: KGHSH and LQKENI. The CDR3 coding sequence is TGTGCCAGCTCACCACAGGGTGTGGGGAACACTGAAGCTTTCTTT. Amino acid sequence: CASSPQGVGNTEAFF. Complete variable domain (other parts from reference TRBV18 and TRBJ1-1): NAGVMQNPRHLVRRRGQEARLRCSPMKGHSHVYWYRQLPEEGLKFMVYLQKENIIDESGMPKERFSAEFPKEGPSILRIQQVVRGDSAAYFCASSPQGVGNTEAFFGQGTRLTVV.

The chain couples TRBV2 to TRBJ2-7; TRBD2 aligns across 7 bases. The CDR3 covers 12 residues. V gave up 8 bases and J gave up 4 bases; unmatched junction bases: 5. Germline loops: CDR1 SNHLY, CDR2 FYNNEI. The CDR3 DNA sequence: TGTGCCAGCCTTGGCGGGAGTTACGAGCAGTACTTC. It translates to CASLGGSYEQYF.

This clonotype was observed many times. This sequence joins TRBV7-9 and TRBJ2-7; TRBD2 matches 13 bases. The CDR3 spans 16 residues. In germline, CDR1 is SEHNR, CDR2 FQNEAQ (reference sequence). V shed 5 bases and J 2 bases; nucleotides not matched to a gene: 6. For the CDR3, the DNA is TGTGCCAGCAGCCCCAGGGGACTAGCGGGGCCCTACGAGCAGTACTTC. Amino acids: CASSPRGLAGPYEQYF. Looking up the rest from reference TRBV7-9 and TRBJ2-7 gives the full variable domain: DTGVSQNPRHKITKRGQNVTFRCDPISEHNRLYWYRQTLGQGPEFLTYFQNEAQLEKSRLLSDRFSAERPKGSFSTLEIQRTEQGDSAMYLCASSPRGLAGPYEQYFGPGTRLTVT.

This clonotype was seen more than once but under ten times. One end of the junction varies from germline; a read error may be responsible. The CDR3 bases are TGCAGTGCCAGAGAGGGGGGCCTTCAGCCCCAGCATTTT. Translation: CSAREGGLQPQHF. V and J are TRBV20-1 and TRBJ1-5; tentatively, D is TRBD1 (6 bases). This CDR3 region has 13 residues. Germline CDR1 and CDR2: DFQATT and SNEGSKA (reference sequence).

The chain is built from TRBV5-1 and TRBJ2-1, with 7 bases lining up with TRBD2. The germline V gene encodes CDR1 SGHRS and CDR2 YFSETQ. The CDR3 covers 16 residues. V shed 3 bases, J shed 4 bases, and the junction held 10 bases outside the gene matches. CDR3 in amino acids: CASSWALADSYNEQFF. As DNA, the CDR3 is TGCGCCAGCAGCTGGGCTCTAGCGGACTCATACAATGAGCAGTTCTTC.

This clonotype appeared many times. The CDR3: CASNTRGRLTDTQYF. CDR3 sequence (DNA): TGTGCCAGCAATACCAGGGGCCGACTCACAGATACGCAGTATTTT. The chain uses TRBV28 and TRBJ2-3; D might be TRBD1 (6 bases). Trimming left V 7 bases short and J 2 bases short, with 16 bases between. The germline V gene has CDR1 MDHEN and CDR2 SYDVKM. The CDR3 consists of 15 residues.

This clonotype was observed many times. DNA for the CDR3: TGTGCCAGCAGCTTCCAGCCAGGGGGCAGGCAAAATTCACCCCTCCACTTT. As protein: CASSFQPGGRQNSPLHF. This chain connects TRBV11-2 to TRBJ1-6, with 8 bases fitting TRBD1. Germline CDR1 is SGHAT and CDR2 is FQNNGV. The CDR3 consists of 17 residues. The V and J ends lost 3 bases and 7 bases, in that order; junction bases with no gene match: 11.

V gene TRBV4-1 combines with J gene TRBJ2-1; 9 bases are a match to TRBD2. The V gene end was trimmed by 0 bases and the J gene end by 6 bases; junction bases not matched to a gene: 9. This CDR3 has 17 amino acids. Germline CDR1 reads MGHRA; CDR2 reads YSYEKL. The CDR3 sequence is CASSQDGNPSGTNEQFF. The CDR3 DNA reads as TGCGCCAGCAGCCAAGACGGTAACCCTAGCGGGACCAATGAGCAGTTCTTC.

This clonotype was found many times. This sequence joins TRBV2 and TRBJ2-1, with 9 bases matching TRBD1. The V gene's germline CDR1 is SNHLY and CDR2 FYNNEI. The CDR3 covers 13 residues. V lost 8 bases and J lost 5; bases outside the gene matches: 4. The CDR3, as DNA: TGTGCCAGCGGGGGACAGGGCGACAATGAGCAGTTCTTC. Translation gives CASGGQGDNEQFF.